A selection of T cell receptor beta chains follows, all from one sample in a study of PD-L1 blockade in urothelial cancer. Generated by immunoSEQ multiplex PCR, the TCRdb table keeps only in-frame clones and is missing some. The profile covers tens of thousands of clones, with roughly 77% appearing a single time and 2.5% to 3% taken by the ten largest. The input for sequencing was PBMCs, taken around atezolizumab (anti-PD-L1) treatment. The receptors here all came from a man between 65 and 79 years old with urothelial cancer. The CDR3 runs from the conserved cysteine through the conserved F or W. The D gene is left open where the match is weak. Some rows have no size entry. The others give once, few or many, or a class for an expanded clone.

J gene: TRBJ1-1
clone size: .
V gene: TRBV11-2
D gene: .
CDR3 DNA: TGTGCCAGCACTTATGGGAGTTTATCGTTCGCTGAAGCTTTCTTT
CDR3 protein: CASTYGSLSFAEAFF

J gene: TRBJ1-2
clone size: .
V gene: TRBV18
D gene: TRBD1
CDR3 DNA: TGTGCCAGCTCACCTCCGGACAGGGCTATTTATGGCTACACCTTC
CDR3 protein: CASSPPDRAIYGYTF

J gene: TRBJ1-1
clone size: .
V gene: TRBV11-3
D gene: .
CDR3 DNA: TGTGCCAGCAGCTCGGTATCGACTGAAGCTTTCTTT
CDR3 protein: CASSSVSTEAFF

J gene: TRBJ2-2
clone size: .
V gene: TRBV27
D gene: TRBD2
CDR3 DNA: TGTGCCAGTAGCGGGAGGTATACCGGGGAGCTGTTTTTT
CDR3 protein: CASSGRYTGELFF

J gene: TRBJ2-1
clone size: .
V gene: TRBV20-1
D gene: .
CDR3 DNA: TGCAGTGCTAGGAGGGATGAGCAGTTCTTC
CDR3 protein: CSARRDEQFF

J gene: TRBJ2-7
clone size: .
V gene: TRBV6-6
D gene: .
CDR3 DNA: TGTGCCAGCAGTTACTCGACTTCCTGGTCTTACGAGCAGTACTTC
CDR3 protein: CASSYSTSWSYEQYF

J gene: TRBJ1-1
clone size: .
V gene: TRBV7-9
D gene: TRBD1
CDR3 DNA: TGTGCCAGCAGTCCGGGACAGGGTAAGACTGAAGCTTTCTTT
CDR3 protein: CASSPGQGKTEAFF

J gene: TRBJ2-7
clone size: .
V gene: TRBV29-1
D gene: TRBD2
CDR3 DNA: TGCAGCGTTGTGGGCGCGGGGGGCGAGCAGTACTTC
CDR3 protein: CSVVGAGGEQYF

J gene: TRBJ2-1
clone size: .
V gene: TRBV7-6
D gene: .
CDR3 DNA: TGTGCCAGCAGCTTCATAGCGGCTGAGCAGTTCTTC
CDR3 protein: CASSFIAAEQFF

J gene: TRBJ2-7
clone size: few
V gene: TRBV7-6
D gene: TRBD1
CDR3 DNA: TGTGCCAGCAGCTTAGAAGGGACAGGGGACGAGCAGTACTTC
CDR3 protein: CASSLEGTGDEQYF

J gene: TRBJ2-7
clone size: once
V gene: TRBV7-9
D gene: TRBD1
CDR3 DNA: TGTGCCAGCAGCTTATGGGTGACAGGGAAACACGAGCAGTACTTC
CDR3 protein: CASSLWVTGKHEQYF

J gene: TRBJ1-5
clone size: .
V gene: TRBV19
D gene: .
CDR3 DNA: TGTGCCAGTAGTAGGACAGCGGGGGAGCCCCAGCATTTT
CDR3 protein: CASSRTAGEPQHF

J gene: TRBJ1-5
clone size: few
V gene: TRBV19
D gene: .
CDR3 DNA: TGTGCCAGTAGTCTCCACAACGGGAATCAGCCCCAGCATTTT
CDR3 protein: CASSLHNGNQPQHF

J gene: TRBJ1-2
clone size: once
V gene: TRBV9
D gene: .
CDR3 DNA: TGTGCCAGCAGCGTAGCCGGGAACTATGGCTACACCTTC
CDR3 protein: CASSVAGNYGYTF

J gene: TRBJ1-1
clone size: .
V gene: TRBV28
D gene: TRBD1
CDR3 DNA: TGTGCCAGCAGTTTGGACAGGGGACTATCAACTGCCGCTTTCTTT
CDR3 protein: CASSLDRGLSTAAFF

J gene: TRBJ2-7
clone size: once
V gene: TRBV2
D gene: .
CDR3 DNA: TGTGCCAGCAGTGAAGCGGCAGGGATCGACGAGCAGTACTTC
CDR3 protein: CASSEAAGIDEQYF

J gene: TRBJ2-7
clone size: .
V gene: TRBV28
D gene: .
CDR3 DNA: TGTGCCAGCAGTTTATCCCTGACAGTTTACGGCTCCTACGAGCAGTACTTC
CDR3 protein: CASSLSLTVYGSYEQYF

J gene: TRBJ2-1
clone size: .
V gene: TRBV9
D gene: TRBD2
CDR3 DNA: TGTGCCAGCAGCGCATTAGCGGGATTTGCGAACAATGAGCAGTTCTTC
CDR3 protein: CASSALAGFANNEQFF

J gene: TRBJ2-1
clone size: .
V gene: TRBV9
D gene: .
CDR3 DNA: TGTGCCAGCAGCGTCCGGGTTGAATACAATGAGCAGTTCTTC
CDR3 protein: CASSVRVEYNEQFF

J gene: TRBJ2-4
clone size: .
V gene: TRBV11-2
D gene: .
CDR3 DNA: TGTGCCAGCACCTTAGGAGGGCAAAACATTCAGTACTTC
CDR3 protein: CASTLGGQNIQYF

J gene: TRBJ1-1
clone size: .
V gene: TRBV7-9
D gene: .
CDR3 DNA: TGTGCCAGCAGCTTACCAGGTTCTCGGGGCACTGAAGCTTTCTTT
CDR3 protein: CASSLPGSRGTEAFF

J gene: TRBJ2-1
clone size: .
V gene: TRBV2
D gene: TRBD2
CDR3 DNA: TGTGCCAGCAGTGAAATAGCGGGAGGGAAAGGCGAGCAGTTCTTC
CDR3 protein: CASSEIAGGKGEQFF

J gene: TRBJ2-7
clone size: .
V gene: TRBV28
D gene: TRBD2
CDR3 DNA: TGTGCCAGCGTACCCCAGCGGGACTCATTCTACGAGCAGTACTTC
CDR3 protein: CASVPQRDSFYEQYF

J gene: TRBJ1-1
clone size: .
V gene: TRBV10-3
D gene: .
CDR3 DNA: TGTGCCATCACCGACCCTCTCGTACGGCGGACTGAAGCTTTCTTT
CDR3 protein: CAITDPLVRRTEAFF

J gene: TRBJ2-2
clone size: once
V gene: TRBV28
D gene: TRBD2
CDR3 DNA: TGTGCCGCTAGGCTAGCGGGAGTAGTCGGGGAGCTGTTTTTT
CDR3 protein: CAARLAGVVGELFF

J gene: TRBJ2-2
clone size: .
V gene: TRBV30
D gene: .
CDR3 DNA: TGTGCCTGGAGCCCCAGACGAAGCGGAGGAAACACCGGGGAGCTGTTTTTT
CDR3 protein: CAWSPRRSGGNTGELFF

J gene: TRBJ2-3
clone size: .
V gene: TRBV29-1
D gene: .
CDR3 DNA: TGCAGCGTTGAACTGCAACAGGCACCAGATACGCAGTATTTT
CDR3 protein: CSVELQQAPDTQYF

J gene: TRBJ2-1
clone size: .
V gene: TRBV7-9
D gene: .
CDR3 DNA: TGTACCAGCACCAGGGAAATAATCAATGAGCAGTTCTTC
CDR3 protein: CTSTREIINEQFF

J gene: TRBJ2-7
clone size: .
V gene: TRBV19
D gene: TRBD2
CDR3 DNA: TGTGCCAGTAGTATGGCGGGGGCCTACGAGCAGTACTTC
CDR3 protein: CASSMAGAYEQYF

J gene: TRBJ2-7
clone size: .
V gene: TRBV4-2
D gene: TRBD2
CDR3 DNA: TGTGCCAGCAGCCAAGATCGGGGGTCGGGCGGGGGGACCTACGAGCAGTACTTC
CDR3 protein: CASSQDRGSGGGTYEQYF

J gene: TRBJ1-5
clone size: .
V gene: TRBV19
D gene: TRBD1
CDR3 DNA: TGTGCCAGTGGGGGGACAGGGCTCAATCAGCCCCAGCATTTT
CDR3 protein: CASGGTGLNQPQHF

J gene: TRBJ1-2
clone size: few
V gene: TRBV6-5
D gene: TRBD1
CDR3 DNA: TGTGCCAGCAGTTACCAAGGGGGCGATTATGGCTACACCTTC
CDR3 protein: CASSYQGGDYGYTF

J gene: TRBJ2-1
clone size: .
V gene: TRBV7-3
D gene: .
CDR3 DNA: TGTGCCAGCAGCTTAAGAGGGAGCTGGGGTGAGCAGTTCTTC
CDR3 protein: CASSLRGSWGEQFF

J gene: TRBJ1-1
clone size: .
V gene: TRBV19
D gene: TRBD1
CDR3 DNA: TGTGCCAGTACCGGGACAGGGCTGCGAACTGAAGCTTTCTTT
CDR3 protein: CASTGTGLRTEAFF

J gene: TRBJ2-1
clone size: .
V gene: TRBV9
D gene: .
CDR3 DNA: TGTGCCAGCAGCGCCCCATACAATGAGCAGTTCTTC
CDR3 protein: CASSAPYNEQFF

J gene: TRBJ2-7
clone size: few
V gene: TRBV7-9
D gene: .
CDR3 DNA: TGTGCCAGCAGCTTCCAGGAGGCCTACGAGCAGTACTTC
CDR3 protein: CASSFQEAYEQYF

J gene: TRBJ2-7
clone size: .
V gene: TRBV7-8
D gene: TRBD1
CDR3 DNA: TGTGCCAGCAGCTTAGTAGTTTTAGGGACAGGGACCTACGAGCAGTACTTC
CDR3 protein: CASSLVVLGTGTYEQYF

J gene: TRBJ2-6
clone size: .
V gene: TRBV4-3
D gene: .
CDR3 DNA: TGCGCCAGCAGCGAAGACCTACTCTCTGGGGCCAACGTCCTGACTTTC
CDR3 protein: CASSEDLLSGANVLTF

J gene: TRBJ2-7
clone size: .
V gene: TRBV6-6
D gene: TRBD1
CDR3 DNA: TGTGCCAGCTCCGGGACAGGGTTTTTCGAGCAGTACTTC
CDR3 protein: CASSGTGFFEQYF

J gene: TRBJ1-4
clone size: .
V gene: TRBV6-1
D gene: TRBD1
CDR3 DNA: TGTGCCAGCAGTGAAGTCAGGGGGCGCCCCAATGAAAAACTGTTTTTT
CDR3 protein: CASSEVRGRPNEKLFF

J gene: TRBJ1-5
clone size: .
V gene: TRBV10-2
D gene: .
CDR3 DNA: TGCGCCAGCAGTGAAGGGGGTCAGCCCCAGCATTTT
CDR3 protein: CASSEGGQPQHF

J gene: TRBJ2-1
clone size: .
V gene: TRBV7-3
D gene: .
CDR3 DNA: TGTGCCAGCAGCTTACAATCGAGCAATGAGCAGTTCTTC
CDR3 protein: CASSLQSSNEQFF

J gene: TRBJ1-2
clone size: .
V gene: TRBV18
D gene: TRBD1
CDR3 DNA: TGTGCCAGCTCACCCTCGACAGGGCAATGGGGCTCCTATGGCTACACCTTC
CDR3 protein: CASSPSTGQWGSYGYTF

J gene: TRBJ1-5
clone size: .
V gene: TRBV11-2
D gene: .
CDR3 DNA: TGTGCCAGCAGCCAAACCTACGGAGGGGCGCGACAGCCCCAGCATTTT
CDR3 protein: CASSQTYGGARQPQHF

J gene: TRBJ2-5
clone size: .
V gene: TRBV27
D gene: .
CDR3 DNA: TGTGCCAGCAGTTTATTATTGGGAGGTCAGGAGACCCAGTACTTC
CDR3 protein: CASSLLLGGQETQYF

J gene: TRBJ1-5
clone size: .
V gene: TRBV7-8
D gene: .
CDR3 DNA: TGTGCCAGCAGCTTAGCGCGACACCTTAGCAATCAGCCCCAGCATTTT
CDR3 protein: CASSLARHLSNQPQHF

J gene: TRBJ2-5
clone size: .
V gene: TRBV19
D gene: TRBD1
CDR3 DNA: TGTGCCAGTAGTATAGGGGACAGGGGCGGGGAGACCCAGTACTTC
CDR3 protein: CASSIGDRGGETQYF

J gene: TRBJ1-2
clone size: .
V gene: TRBV5-1
D gene: .
CDR3 DNA: TGCGCCAGCAGCTTGTCGGCTGGCGCGGACTATGGCTACACCTTC
CDR3 protein: CASSLSAGADYGYTF

J gene: TRBJ1-5
clone size: .
V gene: TRBV11-1
D gene: .
CDR3 DNA: TGTGCCAGCAGCCTGGGGGGATCCAATCAGCCCCAGCATTTT
CDR3 protein: CASSLGGSNQPQHF

J gene: TRBJ2-7
clone size: .
V gene: TRBV7-2
D gene: TRBD2
CDR3 DNA: TGTGCCAGCAGCCCGGGGACTAGCGGCAAATACGAGCAGTACTTC
CDR3 protein: CASSPGTSGKYEQYF

J gene: TRBJ1-1
clone size: .
V gene: TRBV5-1
D gene: .
CDR3 DNA: TGCGCCAGCAGCTCGAAGTCAGGGAACACTGAAGCTTTCTTT
CDR3 protein: CASSSKSGNTEAFF

J gene: TRBJ1-5
clone size: .
V gene: TRBV28
D gene: .
CDR3 DNA: TGTGCCAGCAGTTTACCCATGCAGCCCCAGCATTTT
CDR3 protein: CASSLPMQPQHF

J gene: TRBJ1-1
clone size: few
V gene: TRBV25-1
D gene: TRBD1
CDR3 DNA: TGTGCCAGCAGTGAATATGGGGGACAGAAGAACACTGAAGCTTTCTTT
CDR3 protein: CASSEYGGQKNTEAFF

J gene: TRBJ2-1
clone size: .
V gene: TRBV11-2
D gene: .
CDR3 DNA: TGTGCCAGCAGCCCCGGGGGCAATGAGCAGTTCTTC
CDR3 protein: CASSPGGNEQFF

J gene: TRBJ2-7
clone size: many
V gene: TRBV5-4
D gene: .
CDR3 DNA: TGTGCCAGCAGCTTGGACCCAGGGTCCTACGAGCAGTACTTC
CDR3 protein: CASSLDPGSYEQYF

J gene: TRBJ1-5
clone size: .
V gene: TRBV6-1
D gene: TRBD1
CDR3 DNA: TGTGCCAGCCTAGAACAGGGGGCAATAAATCAGCCCCAGCATTTT
CDR3 protein: CASLEQGAINQPQHF

J gene: TRBJ2-3
clone size: .
V gene: TRBV6-5
D gene: TRBD2
CDR3 DNA: TGTGCCAGCAGTTCACGGACTAGCTTCGTCACAGATACGCAGTATTTT
CDR3 protein: CASSSRTSFVTDTQYF

J gene: TRBJ1-1
clone size: .
V gene: TRBV6-5
D gene: TRBD1
CDR3 DNA: TGTGCCAGCAGTTACCTTAGACAGGGGAACACTGAAGCTTTCTTT
CDR3 protein: CASSYLRQGNTEAFF

J gene: TRBJ2-2
clone size: .
V gene: TRBV9
D gene: .
CDR3 DNA: TGTGCCAGCAGCGTCGGACAGCTAAACACCGGGGAGCTGTTTTTT
CDR3 protein: CASSVGQLNTGELFF